The 8 T cell receptor beta chains given below trace back to one sample, sequenced in a study of cytomegalovirus exposure and HLA in healthy donors. In the PCR, 60 Vbeta and 13 Jbeta primers were used. Sequenced by immunoSEQ multiplex PCR; TCRdb stores in-frame clones only, minus some. This sample carries some 200,000 clones, under 85% of them seen once, and the ten largest clones take 1.5% to 2%. Sequenced: PBMCs. These receptors originate from a man aged 45-65 years in good health and CMV-seronegative.

The chain combines TRBV5-4 with TRBJ1-2; D unclear. The CDR3 extends over 14 amino acids. Germline loops: CDR1 SGHNT, CDR2 YYREEE (reference sequence). V lost 1 base and J lost 2, with 9 bases in between. The DNA of the CDR3 is TGTGCCAGCAGCTTGATTTGGGAGAACTATGGCTACACCTTC. This translates into CASSLIWENYGYTF. Complete variable domain (other parts from reference TRBV5-4 and TRBJ1-2): ETGVTQSPTHLIKTRGQQVTLRCSSQSGHNTVSWYQQALGQGPQFIFQYYREEENGRGNFPPRFSGLQFPNYSSELNVNALELDDSALYLCASSLIWENYGYTFGSGTRLTVV.

The chain joins TRBV2 to TRBJ1-3; D perhaps matches TRBD1 (6 bases). The CDR3 contains 14 residues. With 6 bases removed from V and 2 bases from J, the gap between germline ends came to 11 bases. Germline V gene sequence: CDR1 SNHLY, CDR2 FYNNEI. The CDR3 reads CASRDSRAGNTIYF. DNA for the CDR3: TGTGCCAGCAGGGACAGTAGGGCTGGAAACACCATATATTTT.

This clone showed up just a few times. CDR3: CAISRQDGETQYF. CDR3 nucleotide sequence: TGTGCCATCAGTCGACAGGACGGAGAGACCCAGTACTTC. The V gene is TRBV10-3, the J gene TRBJ2-5; TRBD1 might be the D (6 bases). The CDR3 loop spans 13 amino acids. The germline gives CDR1 ENHRY, CDR2 SYGVKD. V was clipped by 5 bases and J by 4 bases, with 11 bases between them.

The chain employs TRBV5-5 and TRBJ2-1, with 13 positions matching TRBD2. J was trimmed by 7 bases and V by 2 bases; bases with no gene match: 6. Germline assignment: CDR1 SGHKS and CDR2 YYEKEE (reference sequence). This CDR3 spans 16 amino acids. The CDR3 here is CASSFSGTSGINEQFF. For the CDR3, the DNA is TGTGCCAGCAGCTTTTCCGGGACTAGCGGGATTAATGAGCAGTTCTTC. Variable domain in full (rest from reference TRBV5-5 and TRBJ2-1): DAGVTQSPTHLIKTRGQQVTLRCSPISGHKSVSWYQQVLGQGPQFIFQYYEKEERGRGNFPDRFSARQFPNYSSELNVNALLLGDSALYLCASSFSGTSGINEQFFGPGTRLTVL.

The CDR3 sequence: CASSLGGDRTNYGYTF. The CDR3 region has the DNA TGTGCCAGCAGCTTGGGAGGGGACAGGACTAACTATGGCTACACCTTC. The J gene is TRBJ1-2, the V gene TRBV5-4; 8 positions match TRBD1. Trimming cost V 0 bases and J 0 bases; bases outside gene matches: 4. The CDR3 has 16 amino acids. Germline CDR1 reads SGHNT; CDR2 reads YYREEE (reference sequence). Together with reference TRBV5-4 and TRBJ1-2, the CDR3 gives the full variable domain: ETGVTQSPTHLIKTRGQQVTLRCSSQSGHNTVSWYQQALGQGPQFIFQYYREEENGRGNFPPRFSGLQFPNYSSELNVNALELDDSALYLCASSLGGDRTNYGYTFGSGTRLTVV.

The J gene is TRBJ1-2, the V gene TRBV28; 11 bases fit TRBD1. CDR1 and CDR2 from the germline V gene are MDHEN and SYDVKM. V was clipped by 6 bases and J by 8 bases; unmatched bases: 5. The CDR3 totals 13 residues. The CDR3 protein is CASRGQGDQGYTF. The CDR3 DNA reads as TGTGCCAGCAGGGGACAGGGGGATCAAGGCTACACCTTC.

V gene TRBV29-1 combines with J gene TRBJ1-1; perhaps TRBD1 as D (5 bases). Germline CDR1 and CDR2: SQVTM and ANQGSEA. V was pared by 1 base and J by 10 bases, with 22 bases between. This CDR3 region has 15 residues. The DNA for the CDR3 is TGCAGCGTTGAAGTAGGCGGGGGACGAGGGCTCGCAGCTTTCTTT. As protein: CSVEVGGGRGLAAFF.

The gene calls are TRBV6-4 and TRBJ1-4; unclear D gene. V lost 6 bases to trimming and J lost 7 bases, with 24 bases between them. The V gene's germline CDR1 is MRHNA and CDR2 SNTAGT. This CDR3 spans 17 amino acids. The CDR3 DNA reads as TGTGCCAGCAGCCCTAGCCTGAAGAGGACGTTCGGTGAAAAACTGTTTTTT. The encoded protein is CASSPSLKRTFGEKLFF.